This T cell receptor (beta chain) was recorded in a study of long-term antiretroviral therapy in people with HIV. Germline trimming cut 5 bases from V and 3 bases from J; bases unmatched to any gene: 15. Germline-derived CDR1 and CDR2 are SGHAT and FQDESV (reference sequence). The CDR3 has 17 residues. Researchers ran immunoSEQ v3.0 at survey level. TCRdb's copy holds only in-frame clones and misses some; the assay was immunoSEQ multiplex PCR. The table lists about 34,000 clones, roughly three quarters of them singletons. The TCR sequence derives from a man between 18 and 35 years old with HIV. The starting material was unsorted PBMCs, obtained 1.9 years after starting antiretroviral therapy. V is TRBV11-1 and J is TRBJ1-1, with 7 bases identical to TRBD1. The CDR3 here is CASSEVRGRGRDTEAFF. The CDR3 region has the DNA TGTGCCAGCAGCGAAGTGAGGGGGCGCGGGCGGGACACTGAAGCTTTCTTT.